The 24 T cell receptor beta chains below come from one sample, sequenced in a study of tumor-infiltrating lymphocytes in primary liver carcinoma. Constant-region priming of roughly 490 ng total RNA yielded TCR beta cDNA. Amplification in three nested multiplex PCR rounds with slightly modified ARM-PCR gave rise to TCR beta libraries. The two initial PCR rounds, about 9 cycles each, used TRBV1-TRBV30 forward and C-beta reverse primers. TCRdb processed the multiplex PCR reads anew with MiXCR; each CDR3 protein has one entry. The sample shows roughly 120,000 distinct CDR3 sequences, about 68% of them seen only once. Unsorted bulk tissue (about 19-33 mg) underwent RNA and DNA co-extraction. Source material: liver tumor tissue from sampling region 1. Regarding subset: tumor region T1, superior pole. The source of these receptors is a woman aged 60-70 years with primary liver carcinoma and hepatitis B virus infection.

Turning to this clonotype: A much bigger clone sits one base away, suggesting this may be a read error. The rearrangement links TRBV10-3 to TRBJ2-1; D gene unclear. CDR1 ENHRY and CDR2 SYGVKD come from the germline V gene. This CDR3 contains 15 residues. The V and J ends lost 10 bases and 1 base respectively, with 17 bases between them. CDR3 sequence reads: CATSRNIGSYNEQFF. For the CDR3, the DNA is TGTGCCACCTCTCGGAATATCGGGTCCTACAATGAGCAGTTCTTC.

The chain links TRBV28 to TRBJ2-1, with TRBD2 as a possible D gene (6 bases). Trimming shortened V by 8 bases and J by 7 bases, and 6 bases separated the two germline ends. Germline V gene data show CDR1 as MDHEN and CDR2 as SYDVKM. This CDR3 region has 10 residues. CDR3 nucleotides: TGTGCCAGCGGGAGGAATGAGCAGTTCTTC. Translation gives CASGRNEQFF.

The chain carries TRBV6-1 and TRBJ1-5; D remains ambiguous. CDR1 and CDR2 from the germline V gene are MNHNS and SASEGT. The V gene lost 10 bases and the J gene lost 0 bases, with 10 bases spanning the gap. CDR3 length: 13 residues. CDR3 DNA sequence: TGTGCCACTAACGCCCTTAGCAATCAGCCCCAGCATTTT. It codes for CATNALSNQPQHF.

This clonotype has a handful of counts. This may arise from a read error, as a much more abundant clone is one base away. This chain's CDR3 is CASTFRGGSYNEQFF. CDR3 coding DNA: TGTGCCAGCACTTTTCGCGGGGGCTCCTACAATGAGCAGTTCTTC. The V call is TRBV6-5, the J call TRBJ2-1; 7 bases line up with TRBD2. The trim removed 7 bases at V and 0 bases at J, leaving 6 bases unmatched. The CDR3 spans 15 residues. Germline-derived CDR1 and CDR2 are MNHEY and SVGAGI.

Details on this clonotype: A much larger clone differs from this one at a single base, so this may be a read error. CDR3 in DNA: TGTGCCAGCGGCCAAAAAGCTAGCGGGACCCCAGATACGCAGTATTTT. Amino acids: CASGQKASGTPDTQYF. The chain couples TRBV4-2 to TRBJ2-3, with TRBD2 matching 9 bases. CDR3 length equals 16 residues. Germline CDR1 and CDR2: LGHNA and YNFKEQ.

This clonotype was observed many times. The chain carries TRBV6-9 and TRBJ2-1; 8 positions agree with TRBD2. V was clipped by 7 bases and J by 4 bases; unmatched bases: 12. The V gene's germline CDR1 is MNHGY and CDR2 SVAAGI. This CDR3 region has 16 residues. The CDR3 loop reads CASNFTSGRYYNEQFF. In DNA form, the CDR3 reads TGTGCCAGCAACTTTACAAGCGGGAGATATTACAATGAGCAGTTCTTC.

As regards this clonotype: A much larger clonotype is one base distant, so this may be a read error. The rearrangement uses TRBV5-1 and TRBJ2-6; TRBD1 matches 7 bases. V was pared by 5 bases and J by 0 bases, with 11 bases of the junction left unmatched. CDR1 is SGHRS and CDR2 is YFSETQ in the germline V gene. The CDR3 is made up of 18 amino acids. The chain's CDR3 is CASSLYSTGSSGANVLTF. Here the CDR3 DNA reads TGCGCCAGCAGTCTTTACTCGACAGGGTCCTCTGGGGCCAACGTCCTGACTTTC. The full variable domain, rest sourced from reference TRBV5-1 and TRBJ2-6, is KAGVTQTPRYLIKTRGQQVTLSCSPISGHRSVSWYQQTPGQGLQFLFEYFSETQRNKGNFPGRFSGRQFSNSRSEMNVSTLELGDSALYLCASSLYSTGSSGANVLTFGAGSRLTVL.

Worth noting for this clonotype: Mismatch with germline at one junction end may stem from a read error. V is TRBV11-2 and J is TRBJ2-2, with TRBD2 as a possible D gene (6 bases). CDR3 length: 16 residues. Germline CDR1 is SGHAT and CDR2 is FQNNGV. CDR3 loop: CASSRISGTNIGELFF. The DNA for the CDR3 is TGTGCCAGCAGCCGGATTAGCGGAACGAACATCGGGGAGCTGTTTTTT.

This clonotype was observed at least ten times. The CDR3 sequence is CASSYSPRGNTEAFF. The CDR3 DNA sequence: TGTGCCAGCAGTTACTCCCCGCGGGGGAACACTGAAGCTTTCTTT. The V call is TRBV6-6, the J call TRBJ1-1; no definite D call. This CDR3 is 15 amino acids long. The germline V and J ends were trimmed by 0 bases and 1 base, with 9 bases remaining between them. CDR1 MNHNY and CDR2 SVGAGI come from the germline V gene (reference sequence).

A remark on this clonotype: Because the CDR3 is missing its conserved closing phenylalanine or tryptophan, this is likely a read error. The chain uses TRBV5-1 and TRBJ2-7, with 9 bases that match TRBD1. This CDR3 is built from 16 residues. Germline V lookup: CDR1 SGHRS, CDR2 YFSETQ. The CDR3 sequence is CASSLDGQGLAYEQYL. The DNA of the CDR3 is TGCGCCAGCAGCTTGGACGGACAGGGGTTGGCCTATGAGCAGTACCTC.

Worth noting for this clonotype: One end of the junction does not line up with germline, which may come from a read error. This chain joins TRBV7-9 and TRBJ1-2; D is undetermined. This CDR3 is 14 amino acids long. Germline CDR1 is SEHNR and CDR2 is FQNEAQ (reference sequence). Here the CDR3 reads CASSSQHGPKGYTF. DNA of the CDR3: TGTGCCAGTAGCTCCCAGCACGGTCCGAAAGGCTACACCTTC.

Remarks on this clonotype: This may be a read error: a much more frequent sequence differs by one nucleotide. The V and J genes are TRBV6-5 and TRBJ2-3; 7 bases agree with TRBD1. Per the germline V gene, CDR1 is MNHEY and CDR2 is SVGAGI. The CDR3 contains 14 residues. The CDR3 sequence: CASSFLTGPDTRYF. DNA of the CDR3: TGTGCCAGCAGTTTCCTGACAGGGCCAGATACGCGGTATTTT.

Turning to this clonotype: Given a much more abundant clone one base away, this may be a read error. The V gene is TRBV5-1, the J gene TRBJ2-2; 12 positions agree with TRBD1. The germline V gene has CDR1 SGHRS and CDR2 YFSETQ. The CDR3 spans 20 residues. The V segment lost 4 bases and the J segment 5 bases; nucleotides outside the gene matches: 18. The CDR3 spells CASSLGAVPGQGAKTGELFF. In DNA form, the CDR3 reads TGCGCCAGCAGCCTGGGGGCCGTTCCGGGACAGGGGGCCAAGACCGGGGAGCTGTTTTTT.

On this clonotype: One end of the junction fails to match germline, which may point to a read error. The chain carries TRBV11-2 and TRBJ2-7; either TRBD1 or TRBD2 may supply D (6 bases each). The CDR3 consists of 15 residues. CDR1 and CDR2 from the germline V gene are SGHAT and FQNNGV. CDR3: CASRLVSGEVYEQYF. The DNA for the CDR3 is TGTGCCAGCAGGTTAGTATCAGGGGAGGTCTACGAGCAGTACTTC.

This clonotype was detected ten times or more. The gene calls are TRBV4-1 and TRBJ2-1; 7 nucleotides match TRBD2. This CDR3 is built from 16 residues. Germline CDR1 and CDR2: MGHRA and YSYEKL. Trimming cost V 0 bases and J 8 bases; bases outside gene matches: 10. CDR3: CASSQEVGGGSDEQFF. As DNA, the CDR3 is TGCGCCAGCAGCCAAGAGGTCGGGGGAGGGTCGGATGAGCAGTTCTTC.

Note on this clonotype: A much larger clone differs from this one at a single base, so this may be a read error. J is TRBJ2-7 and V is TRBV6-1; 7 positions agree with TRBD1. Germline V lookup: CDR1 MNHNS, CDR2 SASEGT. The CDR3 contains 15 residues. The CDR3 bases are TGTGCCAGCAATGAATTTCAGGGGGACACCGACGAGCAGTACTTC. Translation: CASNEFQGDTDEQYF.

The gene calls are TRBV28 and TRBJ1-1, with TRBD1 matching 7 bases. The CDR3 totals 15 residues. V shed 5 bases and J 5 bases; nucleotides not matched to a gene: 11. Germline V gene sequence: CDR1 MDHEN, CDR2 SYDVKM. CDR3 residues: CASSESQGGVTEAFF. CDR3 coding DNA: TGTGCCAGCAGTGAATCTCAGGGGGGGGTGACTGAAGCTTTCTTT.

This clonotype occurred a few times. The chain couples TRBV30 to TRBJ2-3; 10 bases align to TRBD2. This CDR3 is 14 amino acids long. CDR1 is GTSNPN and CDR2 is SVGIG in the germline V gene (reference sequence). The ends lost 3 bases at V and 4 bases at J; junction bases unmatched: 4. The DNA of the CDR3 is TGTGCCTGGAGCTCCGGGACTAGCGCAGATACGCAGTATTTT. As protein: CAWSSGTSADTQYF.

Notes on this clonotype: The junction shows a germline mismatch at one end, possibly a read error. The CDR3 reads CSVPEGAVAYNELFF. The CDR3 nucleotides read TGCAGTGTTCCCGAGGGGGCAGTGGCCTACAATGAGCTGTTCTTC. The V and J genes are TRBV29-1 and TRBJ2-1; 7 bases fit TRBD1. This CDR3 has 15 amino acids. CDR1 is SQVTM and CDR2 is ANQGSEA in the germline V gene.

This clonotype turned up a few times. This CDR3 is missing its conserved last phenylalanine or tryptophan, likely due to a read error. The rearrangement links TRBV11-1 to TRBJ2-1, with D possibly matching TRBD1 (6 bases). V lost 5 bases and J 4 bases, leaving 21 bases between the germline ends. This CDR3 is built from 17 residues. Per germline, CDR1 SGHAT and CDR2 FQDESV (reference sequence). CDR3 in DNA: TGTGCCAGCAGCATACAGGGATCCACGCTCTCTTACAATGAGCAGTTCTTA. Its translation is CASSIQGSTLSYNEQFL.

The chain joins TRBV24-1 to TRBJ2-1; no clear D. The CDR3 sequence is 17 residues long. Germline loops: CDR1 KGHDR, CDR2 SFDVKD. Trimming took off 5 bases at V and 2 bases at J, with 18 bases between the two ends. CDR3 nucleotide sequence: TGTGCCACCAGTGGCCCTCACGTGGGGATCACCTACAATGAGCAGTTCTTC. Protein: CATSGPHVGITYNEQFF.

The chain carries TRBV6-5 and TRBJ1-4, with unresolved D. Trimming pared 2 bases from V and 8 bases from J, leaving 15 bases between. The germline V gene has CDR1 MNHEY and CDR2 SVGAGI. CDR3 length: 15 residues. CDR3 sequence: CASSYDFLALEKLFF. The CDR3, as DNA: TGTGCCAGCAGTTACGACTTCCTCGCGCTGGAAAAACTGTTTTTT.

Points on this clonotype: A much larger clone differs from this one at a single base, so this may be a read error. The conserved phenylalanine or tryptophan normally closing the CDR3 is absent here, so this likely arose from a read error. The chain joins TRBV28 to TRBJ1-1; a weak D match, TRBD1 (6 bases). V lost 9 bases and J lost 4, with 18 bases in between. Germline CDR1 and CDR2: MDHEN and SYDVKM. There are 14 residues in the CDR3. For the CDR3, the DNA is TGTGCCAGTTGGGCAGGGGATGGAGGCACTGAAGCTTTCTCT. Encoded protein: CASWAGDGGTEAFS.

On this clonotype itself: One end of the junction does not line up with germline, which may come from a read error. CDR3 loop: CASSYALAGNIEAFF. The CDR3 coding sequence is TGTGCCAGCAGTTACGCATTGGCGGGGAACATTGAAGCTTTCTTT. The chain joins TRBV6-5 to TRBJ1-1; D is undetermined. The CDR3 runs 15 residues. Germline V gives CDR1 MNHEY, CDR2 SVGAGI.